One and the same sample provided the 24 T cell receptor beta chains below, sequenced in a study of T cell responses to AZD1222 COVID-19 vaccine. Sequencing was performed with immunoSEQ multiplex PCR; in TCRdb, only in-frame clones are kept and a portion is missing. The sample contains roughly 55,000 clones, about 90% of which appear only once. The material was peripheral blood, obtained on day 0 of AZD1222 vaccination. These receptors originate from an adult in good health.

The rearrangement uses TRBV4-2 and TRBJ1-5, with unresolved D. Trimming shortened V by 0 bases and J by 11 bases, and 11 bases separated the two germline ends. CDR3 length: 13 residues. Germline CDR1 LGHNA, CDR2 YNFKEQ. CDR3 residues: CASSQDSGLAQHF. CDR3 nucleotides: TGTGCCAGCAGCCAAGATTCGGGGTTGGCCCAGCATTTT.

The chain employs TRBV7-9 and TRBJ1-2; D is unclear. The CDR3 contains 12 residues. V was shortened by 4 bases and J by 7 bases, with 10 bases between the two germline ends. Germline V gives CDR1 SEHNR, CDR2 FQNEAQ (reference sequence). CDR3 coding DNA: TGTGCCAGCAGCTCGCGGGAGGCTGGCTACACCTTC. It yields the protein CASSSREAGYTF. Looking up the rest from reference TRBV7-9 and TRBJ1-2 gives the full variable domain: DTGVSQNPRHKITKRGQNVTFRCDPISEHNRLYWYRQTLGQGPEFLTYFQNEAQLEKSRLLSDRFSAERPKGSFSTLEIQRTEQGDSAMYLCASSSREAGYTFGSGTRLTVV.

V gene TRBV10-3 combines with J gene TRBJ2-7; a weak D match, TRBD2 (6 bases). This CDR3 has 15 residues. V lost 2 bases, J lost 3 bases, and 14 bases lay in between. Germline CDR1 ENHRY, CDR2 SYGVKD. This CDR3 reads CAISEEGGALYEQYF. The CDR3 DNA is TGTGCCATCAGTGAGGAGGGCGGGGCCCTCTACGAGCAGTACTTC.

V and J are TRBV4-1 and TRBJ1-6; no clear D gene. The CDR3 contains 16 residues. CDR1 MGHRA and CDR2 YSYEKL come from the germline V gene. Trimming stripped 4 bases from V and 9 bases from J, with 19 bases between. In nucleotides, the CDR3 is TGCGCCAGCAGCCCGTCCCCGGGCCTCCAGGTTTCACCCCTCCACTTT. It translates to CASSPSPGLQVSPLHF.

The V and J genes are TRBV9 and TRBJ1-1; D remains unclear. CDR1 is SGDLS, CDR2 YYNGEE, per germline. V dropped 4 bases and J dropped 1 base, with 8 bases sitting between them. The length of the CDR3 is 13 residues. The CDR3, as DNA: TGTGCCAGCAGCCTAACAGCGAACACTGAAGCTTTCTTT. It is translated as CASSLTANTEAFF.

V and J are TRBV20-1 and TRBJ1-6, with D perhaps matching TRBD1 (5 bases). The CDR3 has 13 amino acids. Germline lookup yields CDR1 DFQATT and CDR2 SNEGSKA (reference sequence). V was shortened by 3 bases and J by 6 bases, with 9 bases between the two germline ends. CDR3 DNA: TGCAGTGCTAGTAGGGGATCTAATTCACCCCTCCACTTT. It translates to CSASRGSNSPLHF.

V usage is TRBV5-1 and J usage is TRBJ2-2; D gene uncertain. Between the trimmed V and J ends, which lost 0 bases and 6 bases, there was a span of 3 bases. The CDR3 totals 12 residues. The germline CDR1 and CDR2 sequences are SGHRS and YFSETQ. The CDR3 DNA follows: TGCGCCAGCAGCTTGGGGTCCGGGGAGCTGTTTTTT. Encoded protein: CASSLGSGELFF.

The chain uses TRBV24-1 and TRBJ2-1; 7 positions agree with TRBD1. Germline V CDR1 and CDR2: KGHDR, SFDVKD. Trimming took 4 bases from V and 2 from J; bases not matched to a gene: 4. CDR3 length: 15 residues. DNA for the CDR3: TGTGCCACCAGTGAGGGGGACAGTACCTACAATGAGCAGTTCTTC. Translating gives CATSEGDSTYNEQFF.

The V and J genes are TRBV29-1 and TRBJ1-2; D unresolved. V was shortened by 6 bases and J by 6 bases, with 8 bases between the two germline ends. Germline V gene data show CDR1 as SQVTM and CDR2 as ANQGSEA. CDR3 size: 10 residues. Here the CDR3 reads CSVDPDGYTF. For the CDR3, the DNA is TGCAGCGTCGACCCGGATGGCTACACCTTC.

The chain uses TRBV29-1 and TRBJ2-2; no clear D gene. Trimming cost V 4 bases and J 0 bases, with 12 bases left between them. Germline values: CDR1 SQVTM, CDR2 ANQGSEA. This CDR3 is built from 15 residues. CDR3 DNA: TGCAGCGTTGGGCCCGGCGGTACGAACACCGGGGAGCTGTTTTTT. The encoded protein is CSVGPGGTNTGELFF.

The chain links TRBV7-6 to TRBJ2-2, with 10 bases identical to TRBD1. CDR3 size: 15 residues. CDR1 is SGHVS, CDR2 FNYEAQ, per germline. Trimming cost V 1 base and J 6 bases; bases outside gene matches: 2. CDR3 bases: TGTGCCAGCAGCTTAGGACAGGGGGCGGCCGGGGAGCTGTTTTTT. It yields the protein CASSLGQGAAGELFF.

V usage is TRBV6-5 and J usage is TRBJ2-7; D is perhaps TRBD1 (6 bases). V lost 6 bases, J lost 7 bases, and 22 bases lay in between. The CDR3 totals 15 residues. From germline, CDR1 is MNHEY and CDR2 SVGAGI. The DNA for the CDR3 is TGTGCCAGCAGCTACGTCGGCAGGGGTGTACCGGAGCAGTACTTC. Translating gives CASSYVGRGVPEQYF.

The chain uses TRBV11-2 and TRBJ2-7, with no clear D. Trimming shortened V by 1 base and J by 2 bases, and 12 bases separated the two germline ends. CDR1 and CDR2 (germline): SGHAT, FQNNGV. The CDR3 is made up of 15 amino acids. Written as DNA, the CDR3 is TGTGCCAGCAGCTTAGGGGCAGAAAGTACCTACGAGCAGTACTTC. It encodes CASSLGAESTYEQYF.

The CDR3 nucleotides read TGTGCCAGCACTGCAGGTTCAGGGGGAGAAGCTTTCTTT. Its protein product is CASTAGSGGEAFF. V is TRBV7-2 and J is TRBJ1-1; TRBD1 matches at 7 bases. Germline trimming cut 7 bases from V and 8 bases from J; bases unmatched to any gene: 10. There are 13 residues in the CDR3. The germline gives CDR1 SGHTA, CDR2 FQGNSA.

V is TRBV6-5 and J is TRBJ1-4, with D possibly TRBD1 on 5 matching bases. CDR1 is MNHEY, CDR2 SVGAGI, per germline. CDR3 length equals 12 residues. V was pared by 8 bases and J by 4 bases, with 8 bases between. The CDR3 is CASGGVNEKLFF. The CDR3 DNA is TGTGCCAGCGGGGGAGTTAATGAAAAACTGTTTTTT.

This clone was seen a single time. The V gene is TRBV7-2, the J gene TRBJ1-2, with 7 bases fitting TRBD1. The junction had 10 bases not matched to a gene; V was cut back by 5 bases and J by 4 bases. Looked up from germline, CDR1 is SGHTA and CDR2 is FQGNSA. CDR3 length: 15 amino acids. The CDR3 DNA sequence: TGTGCCAGCAGCCCGACCGGGACAGAGATCTATGGCTACACCTTC. Encoded protein: CASSPTGTEIYGYTF.

V gene TRBV18 combines with J gene TRBJ1-1; 7 bases line up with TRBD1. Germline V gene lookup returns CDR1 KGHSH and CDR2 LQKENI. The CDR3 has 13 residues. With V trimmed by 8 bases and J by 1 base, 4 bases remained unmatched. The CDR3 DNA reads TGTGCCAGCCACCGGGACAGGAACACTGAAGCTTTCTTT. Encoded protein: CASHRDRNTEAFF.

The chain couples TRBV6-2 or TRBV6-3 to TRBJ2-2; D not certain. CDR1 and CDR2 (germline): MNHEY, SVGEGT. Trimming removed 6 bases at V and 7 bases at J, with 6 bases between. The CDR3 runs to 11 residues. The chain's CDR3 is CASSPDGELFF. CDR3 bases: TGTGCCAGCAGCCCCGACGGGGAGCTGTTTTTT.

CDR3 loop: CASSPAAGTGSEQYF. The CDR3 bases are TGTGCCAGCAGCCCAGCTGCCGGGACAGGGAGCGAGCAGTACTTC. The rearrangement uses TRBV9 and TRBJ2-7, with 9 bases lining up with TRBD1. V lost 4 bases and J lost 6; bases outside the gene matches: 11. Germline-derived CDR1 and CDR2 are SGDLS and YYNGEE. This CDR3 spans 15 amino acids.

The rearrangement links TRBV4-2 to TRBJ2-3; 9 bases match TRBD2. CDR1 is LGHNA, CDR2 YNFKEQ, per germline. This CDR3 is built from 16 residues. V dropped 1 base and J dropped 1; count of bases not matched to a gene: 3. The CDR3 DNA reads as TGTGCCAGCAGCCAAGCCGAGCGGGGGGGCACAGATACGCAGTATTTT. Residues: CASSQAERGGTDTQYF.

The chain couples TRBV18 to TRBJ1-6, with D possibly matching TRBD1 (5 bases). This CDR3 spans 16 amino acids. The germline CDR1 and CDR2 sequences are KGHSH and LQKENI. V lost 6 bases to trimming and J lost 5 bases, with 17 bases between them. The CDR3 DNA follows: TGTGCCAGCTCCCTGGGGGGGATTCAGAATAATTCACCCCTCCACTTT. Translation: CASSLGGIQNNSPLHF.

J is TRBJ1-2 and V is TRBV4-1; D might be TRBD1 (6 bases). Germline V gene sequence: CDR1 MGHRA, CDR2 YSYEKL. This CDR3 comprises 16 residues. Deletions cut 4 bases from V and 6 bases from J, with 21 bases between. CDR3 amino acids: CASSPTSGALRDGYTF. CDR3 sequence (DNA): TGCGCCAGCAGCCCGACCTCAGGGGCCCTCAGGGATGGCTACACCTTC.

The chain joins TRBV5-1 to TRBJ1-6, with 7 bases lining up with TRBD1. Germline CDR1 is SGHRS and CDR2 is YFSETQ. CDR3 length: 16 residues. The trim removed 3 bases at V and 0 bases at J, leaving 3 bases unmatched. The CDR3 nucleotides are TGCGCCAGCAGCTCGGGACAGAGCTCCTATAATTCACCCCTCCACTTT. As protein: CASSSGQSSYNSPLHF.

This clone turned up a few times. The V and J genes are TRBV16 and TRBJ1-6; D is undetermined. This CDR3 is 11 amino acids long. Germline V gives CDR1 KGHSY, CDR2 FQNENV. Trimming shortened V by 2 bases and J by 8 bases, and 1 base separated the two germline ends. The CDR3 DNA reads as TGTGCCAGCAGCCAAGATTCACCCCTCCACTTT. It yields the protein CASSQDSPLHF.